This record looks at one T cell receptor beta chain sequence and its context. The data are from a study of blood T cell repertoires in COVID-19. CDR1 and CDR2 (germline): LNHDA, SQIVND (reference sequence). J was trimmed by 5 bases and V by 4 bases; bases with no gene match: 8. This CDR3 is built from 15 residues. Assay: immunoSEQ multiplex PCR; the TCRdb copy retains only in-frame clones and omits some. This repertoire shows about 220,000 clones, over 80% found once; its top ten account for around 4.7%. Sequences were obtained from peripheral blood. The rearrangement uses TRBV19 and TRBJ2-4; 7 bases line up with TRBD1. This receptor was identified in a human donor in a cohort sampled during active COVID-19. CDR3 protein: CASSTPTGRQNIQYF. CDR3 DNA: TGTGCCAGTAGTACCCCGACAGGGCGGCAAAACATTCAGTACTTC.